The 24 T cell receptor beta chains presented below share a single source sample, sequenced in a study of T cell responses to AZD1222 COVID-19 vaccine (dated by TCRdb to the early 2020s). The library relied on the immunoSEQ multiplex PCR assay. TCRdb carries this immuneACCESS record with in-frame sequences only. Its versions omit some clonotypes, under half of them owing to an unresolved V gene in the studies checked, with the rest unexplained. The sample yields over 150,000 clones; 85% to 95% were counted once. The top ten constitute around 0.98% of the sample. The time point label, as the study defines it: about 28 days (+/-7) after the second vaccine dose. According to the study, the label for this sample's treatment or condition signals: meningococcal conjugate vaccine given as trial control. Sequences were derived from peripheral blood, sampled 28 days after the second dose of the MenACWY control vaccine. The receptors come from an adult who received the MenACWY meningococcal vaccine as a control.

V and J are TRBV19 and TRBJ2-7, with D maybe TRBD1 (6 bases). The CDR3 loop spans 14 amino acids. Germline-derived CDR1 and CDR2 are LNHDA and SQIVND (reference sequence). Deletions cut 3 bases from V and 2 bases from J, with 11 bases between. CDR3 DNA sequence: TGTGCCAGTAGTATCGCCACAGGGCCCTACGAGCAGTACTTC. Amino acids: CASSIATGPYEQYF. The full variable domain, with the rest looked up from reference TRBV19 and TRBJ2-7, is DGGITQSPKYLFRKEGQNVTLSCEQNLNHDAMYWYRQDPGQGLRLIYYSQIVNDFQKGDIAEGYSVSREKKESFPLTVTSAQKNPTAFYLCASSIATGPYEQYFGPGTRLTVT.

V and J are TRBV6-2 or TRBV6-3 and TRBJ1-3; D gene unclear. Germline V lookup: CDR1 MNHEY, CDR2 SVGEGT. CDR3 size: 14 residues. Trimming took off 4 bases at V and 4 bases at J, with 11 bases between the two ends. The CDR3 region is CASSFLDRGNTIYF. CDR3 coding DNA: TGTGCCAGCAGTTTCCTCGACCGGGGAAACACCATATATTTT.

The chain joins TRBV9 to TRBJ1-5; weak D call: TRBD1 (6 bases). V was clipped by 0 bases and J by 0 bases, with 10 bases between them. The V gene's germline CDR1 is SGDLS and CDR2 YYNGEE. The CDR3 sequence is 16 residues long. CDR3 sequence (DNA): TGTGCCAGCAGCGTAGGATGGGGGGCTAGCAATCAGCCCCAGCATTTT. Translation: CASSVGWGASNQPQHF.

The J gene is TRBJ1-1, the V gene TRBV24-1, with 9 bases fitting TRBD1. This CDR3 has 17 amino acids. The germline V gene has CDR1 KGHDR and CDR2 SFDVKD. Germline trimming cut 7 bases from V and 4 bases from J; bases unmatched to any gene: 15. The CDR3, as DNA: TGTGCCACCAGAGAGACAATCACAGGGGGCGCCTCCACTGAAGCTTTCTTT. Translating it yields CATRETITGGASTEAFF.

This clone was detected once. CDR3 in amino acids: CASSLRAGTSNQPQHF. Here the CDR3 DNA reads TGTGCCAGCAGCTTAAGGGCAGGGACTAGCAATCAGCCCCAGCATTTT. The gene calls are TRBV13 and TRBJ1-5, with a weak D call TRBD1 (5 bases). Germline lookup yields CDR1 PRHDT and CDR2 FYEKMQ (reference sequence). V dropped 2 bases and J dropped 0 bases, with 11 bases sitting between them. CDR3 length equals 16 residues.

The chain employs TRBV5-8 and TRBJ1-5; 7 bases are a match to TRBD1. J lost 4 bases, V lost 1 base, and 5 bases had no gene match. This CDR3 is built from 15 residues. The germline gives CDR1 SGHTS, CDR2 YDEGEE. The CDR3 is CASSLFIQGNQPQHF. CDR3 nucleotide sequence: TGTGCCAGCAGCTTGTTCATACAGGGGAATCAGCCCCAGCATTTT.

This clone was recorded once. The J gene is TRBJ2-3, the V gene TRBV6-6, with D perhaps assigned TRBD1 or TRBD2 (5 bases each). In germline, CDR1 is MNHNY, CDR2 SVGAGI (reference sequence). Trimming removed 5 bases at V and 5 bases at J, with 23 bases between. The CDR3 sequence is 17 residues long. The CDR3 nucleotides read TGTGCCAGCAGTCCACGAAGGGCACAGGTTGCGGGAGATACGCAGTATTTT. This codes for CASSPRRAQVAGDTQYF.

The gene calls are TRBV12-5 and TRBJ1-1; 9 positions match TRBD1. The CDR3 extends over 14 amino acids. V dropped 6 bases and J dropped 5; count of bases not matched to a gene: 7. The germline V gene encodes CDR1 LGHNT and CDR2 FRNRAP. Here the CDR3 reads CASGPQGARTEAFF. CDR3 coding DNA: TGTGCTAGTGGACCACAGGGGGCAAGAACTGAAGCTTTCTTT. The whole variable domain, filled in from reference TRBV12-5 and TRBJ1-1, reads DARVTQTPRHKVTEMGQEVTMRCQPILGHNTVFWYRQTMMQGLELLAYFRNRAPLDDSGMPKDRFSAEMPDATLATLKIQPSEPRDSAVYFCASGPQGARTEAFFGQGTRLTVV.

V and J are TRBV18 and TRBJ2-1; 16 bases match TRBD2. Germline V gives CDR1 KGHSH, CDR2 LQKENI. The length of the CDR3 is 19 residues. The junction had 2 bases not matched to a gene; V was cut back by 0 bases and J by 0 bases. The CDR3 spells CASSPPGLAGGSSYNEQFF. The CDR3 region has the DNA TGTGCCAGCTCACCACCGGGACTAGCGGGGGGGAGCTCCTACAATGAGCAGTTCTTC.

V and J are TRBV3-1 (or the pseudogene TRBV3-2) and TRBJ1-3; D call uncertain. CDR1 and CDR2 (germline): LGHDT, YNNKEL (reference sequence). The CDR3 consists of 21 residues. Trimming removed 0 bases from V and 0 bases from J, with 24 bases in between. CDR3 protein: CASSQEVGVLHSGSSGNTIYF. CDR3 in DNA: TGTGCCAGCAGCCAAGAGGTTGGAGTCCTCCACTCCGGTTCCTCTGGAAACACCATATATTTT.

V usage is TRBV6-1 and J usage is TRBJ2-2; D uncertain. CDR1 and CDR2 (germline): MNHNS, SASEGT. Trimming took 1 base from V and 7 from J, leaving 13 bases between them. The CDR3 covers 15 residues. CDR3 nucleotide sequence: TGTGCCAGCAGTGAAGGTTATAGGGCAATCGGGGAGCTGTTTTTT. Protein product: CASSEGYRAIGELFF.

The chain joins TRBV9 to TRBJ2-3; D gene unclear. The germline V gene has CDR1 SGDLS and CDR2 YYNGEE. The ends were cut back, 0 bases at V and 5 bases at J, with 1 base in the middle. This CDR3 comprises 11 residues. The CDR3 is CASSVGDTQYF. The CDR3 bases are TGTGCCAGCAGCGTAGGAGATACGCAGTATTTT.

J is TRBJ2-7 and V is TRBV6-5; TRBD1 might be the D (6 bases). V was shortened by 0 bases and J by 7 bases, with 10 bases between the two germline ends. CDR1 and CDR2 from the germline V gene are MNHEY and SVGAGI. The CDR3 extends over 13 amino acids. The DNA for the CDR3 is TGTGCCAGCAGTTACTCCTGGACAGAAGAGCAGTACTTC. It specifies CASSYSWTEEQYF.

This chain connects TRBV5-1 to TRBJ1-1; 7 bases match TRBD1. Looked up from germline, CDR1 is SGHRS and CDR2 is YFSETQ. This CDR3 spans 14 amino acids. V lost 0 bases to trimming and J lost 4 bases; unmatched junction nucleotides: 3. CDR3 DNA sequence: TGCGCCAGCAGCTTGGTGGGACAGTCCACTGAAGCTTTCTTT. Amino acid sequence: CASSLVGQSTEAFF.

This sequence joins TRBV7-2 and TRBJ2-7; D possibly matches TRBD1 or TRBD2 (5 bases each). V lost 1 base and J 5 bases, leaving 9 bases between the germline ends. The CDR3 runs to 13 residues. Germline V gene sequence: CDR1 SGHTA, CDR2 FQGNSA. CDR3 DNA sequence: TGTGCCAGCAGCTTAGGGTGGGGGAACGAGCAGTACTTC. Translation gives CASSLGWGNEQYF. Complete variable domain (other parts from reference TRBV7-2 and TRBJ2-7): GAGVSQSPSNKVTEKGKDVELRCDPISGHTALYWYRQSLGQGLEFLIYFQGNSAPDKSGLPSDRFSAERTGGSVSTLTIQRTQQEDSAVYLCASSLGWGNEQYFGPGTRLTVT.

The rearrangement links TRBV6-6 to TRBJ1-3; 7 bases agree with TRBD1. The CDR3 length is 14 residues. Germline V lookup: CDR1 MNHNY, CDR2 SVGAGI (reference sequence). After removal of 6 bases from V and 2 bases from J, the junction contained 4 bases not matched to a gene. CDR3 region: CASRRDRAGNTIYF. CDR3 DNA: TGTGCCAGCAGGAGAGACAGGGCTGGAAACACCATATATTTT.

V usage is TRBV30 and J usage is TRBJ1-2, with D perhaps TRBD1 (5 bases). CDR3 length equals 14 residues. V dropped 5 bases and J dropped 1 base, with 14 bases sitting between them. From germline, CDR1 is GTSNPN and CDR2 SVGIG (reference sequence). CDR3 protein: CAWERTLLNYGYTF. For the CDR3, the DNA is TGTGCCTGGGAACGGACACTCCTTAACTATGGCTACACCTTC. The full variable domain, in which reference TRBV30 and TRBJ1-2 provide the parts outside the CDR3, is SQTIHQWPATLVQPVGSPLSLECTVEGTSNPNLYWYRQAAGRGLQLLFYSVGIGQISSEVPQNLSASRPQDRQFILSSKKLLLSDSGFYLCAWERTLLNYGYTFGSGTRLTVV.

V gene TRBV7-9 combines with J gene TRBJ2-3; 13 bases match TRBD2. J lost 2 bases, V lost 3 bases, and 2 bases had no gene match. The CDR3 consists of 16 residues. Germline V gene lookup returns CDR1 SEHNR and CDR2 FQNEAQ (reference sequence). CDR3 DNA sequence: TGTGCCAGCAGCTTGACTAGCGGGGGGTTCACAGATACGCAGTATTTT. Its translation is CASSLTSGGFTDTQYF.

This sequence joins TRBV2 and TRBJ1-5; the D is unclear. The germline V gene has CDR1 SNHLY and CDR2 FYNNEI. Trimming took 1 base from V and 4 from J, leaving 11 bases between them. The CDR3 consists of 15 residues. In DNA, the CDR3 is TGTGCCAGCAGTGAAGAGGACGGAAGAAATCAGCCCCAGCATTTT. This translates into CASSEEDGRNQPQHF.

This clone occurred a few times. This sequence joins TRBV12-3 or TRBV12-4 and TRBJ1-5; 8 bases match TRBD1. After removal of 6 bases from V and 11 bases from J, the junction contained 6 bases not matched to a gene. CDR3 length: 12 residues. In nucleotides, the CDR3 is TGTGCCAGCAGCAAGCCGACAGGGGCCCAGCATTTT. Translation gives CASSKPTGAQHF.

The CDR3 is CASSLDGWNSPLHF. For the CDR3, the DNA is TGTGCCAGCAGCTTAGATGGGTGGAATTCACCCCTCCACTTT. The J gene is TRBJ1-6, the V gene TRBV7-8; D remains unclear. This CDR3 comprises 14 residues. Germline V lookup: CDR1 SGHVS, CDR2 FQNEAQ. V gave up 1 base and J gave up 7 bases, with 8 bases separating them.

The chain recombines TRBV3-1 (or the pseudogene TRBV3-2) with TRBJ1-5; 8 bases are a match to TRBD1. The V and J ends lost 0 bases and 11 bases, in that order; junction bases with no gene match: 6. Germline CDR1 and CDR2: LGHDT and YNNKEL (reference sequence). This CDR3 spans 14 amino acids. Written as DNA, the CDR3 is TGTGCCAGCAGCCAAGATTTAACAGGGGGGTCCCAGCATTTT. Translated: CASSQDLTGGSQHF.

J is TRBJ2-7 and V is TRBV5-1, with D possibly being TRBD1 (7 bases). V gave up 5 bases and J gave up 4 bases, with 16 bases separating them. Germline CDR1 and CDR2: SGHRS and YFSETQ. CDR3 length: 14 residues. CDR3 nucleotides: TGCGCCAGCAGGGGCGGGACAGCGCAATACGAGCAGTACTTC. It specifies CASRGGTAQYEQYF.

The J gene is TRBJ2-7, the V gene TRBV30, with 8 positions matching TRBD1. This CDR3 has 13 residues. Germline CDR1 and CDR2: GTSNPN and SVGIG (reference sequence). V was clipped by 2 bases and J by 3 bases; unmatched bases: 3. CDR3 sequence: CAWSLDRDYEQYF. DNA of the CDR3: TGTGCCTGGAGTTTGGACAGGGACTACGAGCAGTACTTC.